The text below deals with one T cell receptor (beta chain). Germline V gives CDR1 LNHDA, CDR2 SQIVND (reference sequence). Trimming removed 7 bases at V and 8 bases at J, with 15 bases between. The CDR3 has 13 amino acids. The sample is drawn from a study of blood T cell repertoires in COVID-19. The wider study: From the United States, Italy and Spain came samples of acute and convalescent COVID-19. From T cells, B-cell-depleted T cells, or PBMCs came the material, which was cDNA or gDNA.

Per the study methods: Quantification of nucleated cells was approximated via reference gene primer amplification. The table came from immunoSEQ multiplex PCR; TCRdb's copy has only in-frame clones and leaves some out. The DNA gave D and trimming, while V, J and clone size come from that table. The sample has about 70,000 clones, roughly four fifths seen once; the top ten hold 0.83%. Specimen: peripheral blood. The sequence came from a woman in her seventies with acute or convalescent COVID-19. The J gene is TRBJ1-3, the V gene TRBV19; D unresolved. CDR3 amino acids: CASISTSRDTIYF. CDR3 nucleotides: TGTGCCAGTATTTCTACATCACGGGACACCATATATTTT.